The 24 T cell receptor beta chains below were found in one sample sequenced in a study of T cells in women clearing cervical HPV infection. Data came from immunoSEQ multiplex PCR; TCRdb stores just in-frame clones and leaves some out. The sample includes 35,000 to 45,000 clones. Sample: blood buffy coat. These receptors originate from a woman aged 18-69 years with a cervical HPV16 infection that either progressed to CIN3+ or cleared (not recorded which).

Comments on this clone: The missing CDR3 end, 3 residues past where the read stops, is filled in from the germline J gene. V gene TRBV19 combines with J gene TRBJ2-7, with 8 bases fitting TRBD1. V gave up 5 bases and J gave up 2 bases; unmatched junction bases: 5. Germline values: CDR1 LNHDA, CDR2 SQIVND (reference sequence). The CDR3 loop spans 14 amino acids. CDR3 loop: CASSETGEPYEQYF. CDR3 DNA (partial): TGTGCCAGTAGTGAGACAGGGGAGCCCTACGAG. The full variable domain, in which reference TRBV19 and TRBJ2-7 provide the parts outside the CDR3, is DGGITQSPKYLFRKEGQNVTLSCEQNLNHDAMYWYRQDPGQGLRLIYYSQIVNDFQKGDIAEGYSVSREKKESFPLTVTSAQKNPTAFYLCASSETGEPYEQYFGPGTRLTVT.

About this clone itself: The CDR3 end lies 3 residues beyond the end of the read and is filled in from the germline J gene. This sequence joins TRBV7-3 and TRBJ1-1; D may be TRBD1 (5 bases). Looked up from germline, CDR1 is SGHTA and CDR2 is FQGTGA. The CDR3 length is 13 residues. The part of the CDR3 DNA that was read is TGTGCCAGCAGCACCAGAGGGCCAGGGGAA. As protein: CASSTRGPGE. The whole CDR3 protein is CASSTRGPGEAFF.

Partial CDR3 DNA: TGCAGCGTGGGACAGACCCAAGAGACC. Translating it yields CSVGQTQET. The full CDR3 is CSVGQTQETQYF. The V call is TRBV29-1, the J call TRBJ2-5; 7 positions match TRBD1. The read comes to an end 3 residues before the CDR3 does, leaving the germline J gene to fill in the end. Looked up from germline, CDR1 is SQVTM and CDR2 is ANQGSEA. V trimming: 6 bases; J trimming: 1 base; junction bases outside the gene matches: 2. CDR3 length equals 12 residues.

The CDR3 spells CASSLAVVYEQYF. Partial CDR3 DNA: TGTGCCAGCAGCTTAGCAGTTGTGTACGAG. The chain uses TRBV11-2 and TRBJ2-7; D gene uncertain. The read falls 3 residues short of the CDR3 end, and the missing part is taken from the germline J gene. CDR1 SGHAT and CDR2 FQNNGV come from the germline V gene. This CDR3 contains 13 residues. V shed 1 base and J shed 4 bases, with 8 bases lying between them.

Turning to this clone: The read halts 3 residues ahead of the CDR3 end, with the missing end drawn from the germline J gene. The J gene is TRBJ2-3, the V gene TRBV29-1; TRBD1 is a possible D gene (5 bases). Trimming cost V 4 bases and J 5 bases, with 13 bases left between them. The CDR3 covers 13 residues. The germline V gene encodes CDR1 SQVTM and CDR2 ANQGSEA. The CDR3 DNA, read in part, is TGCAGCGTTGTGGGGCAGGGAAAAGATACG. This sequence encodes CSVVGQGKDT. The full CDR3 is CSVVGQGKDTQYF.

To note about this clone: The CDR3 end lies 3 residues beyond the end of the read and is filled in from the germline J gene. This chain joins TRBV30 and TRBJ2-3; 8 nucleotides match TRBD1. This CDR3 spans 13 amino acids. Germline loops: CDR1 GTSNPN, CDR2 SVGIG (reference sequence). The sequenced part of the CDR3 DNA is TGTGCCTGGGGACAGGGTGGGAATCAGCCG. Amino acids: CAWGQGGNQP. In full, the CDR3 reads CAWGQGGNQPQYF.

Comment on this clone: From the germline J gene comes the end of the CDR3, since the read stops 3 residues before it. The chain joins TRBV18 to TRBJ1-2; TRBD1 matches at 7 bases. Germline assignment: CDR1 KGHSH and CDR2 LQKENI. This CDR3 is 16 amino acids long. Incomplete CDR3 DNA: TGTGCCAGCTCACTATCAAACAGGGGCTGGGGAGACGAC. The encoded protein is CASSLSNRGWGDD. The whole CDR3 protein reads CASSLSNRGWGDDYTF. Variable domain in full (rest from reference TRBV18 and TRBJ1-2): NAGVMQNPRHLVRRRGQEARLRCSPMKGHSHVYWYRQLPEEGLKFMVYLQKENIIDESGMPKERFSAEFPKEGPSILRIQQVVRGDSAAYFCASSLSNRGWGDDYTFGSGTRLTVV.

With regard to this clone: Read sequence stops 3 residues before the CDR3 end, and the germline J gene provides the missing end. The gene calls are TRBV19 and TRBJ2-7; 10 nucleotides agree with TRBD1. Germline V CDR1 and CDR2: LNHDA, SQIVND (reference sequence). The CDR3 runs to 12 residues. V trimming: 8 bases; J trimming: 5 bases; junction bases outside the gene matches: 3. The CDR3 protein is CASRDRGNEQYF. The sequenced part of the CDR3 DNA is TGTGCCAGTCGGGACAGGGGCAACGAG.

Comment on this clone: The CDR3 end is not reached by the read, which stops 3 residues before it; the germline J gene fills it in. The rearrangement uses TRBV5-6 and TRBJ1-3; a weak D match, TRBD1 (5 bases). Germline V gives CDR1 SGHDT, CDR2 YYEEEE. V lost 5 bases and J 0 bases, leaving 12 bases between the germline ends. The CDR3 totals 15 residues. The CDR3 bases that were read are TGTGCCAGCAGTGATACAGGCATCTCTGGAAACACC. This sequence encodes CASSDTGISGNT. The whole CDR3 sequence is CASSDTGISGNTIYF.

A note on this clone: The read ends 3 residues before the CDR3 terminus; that terminus is restored from the germline J gene. The chain combines TRBV19 with TRBJ1-5, with 9 bases lining up with TRBD1. CDR1 and CDR2 from the germline V gene are LNHDA and SQIVND (reference sequence). The CDR3 sequence is 16 residues long. J was trimmed by 2 bases and V by 5 bases; bases with no gene match: 7. This chain's CDR3 is CASSGRTGECNQPQHF. CDR3 bases read: TGTGCCAGTAGTGGGCGGACAGGGGAATGCAATCAGCCC.

On this clone itself: The CDR3 end lies 3 residues beyond the end of the read and is filled in from the germline J gene. The chain recombines TRBV30 with TRBJ1-4; D gene ambiguous. This CDR3 is 12 amino acids long. Looked up from germline, CDR1 is GTSNPN and CDR2 is SVGIG (reference sequence). The CDR3: CAWGRRGSPLFF. CDR3 DNA (partial): TGTGCCTGGGGACGTCGGGGTTCACCA.

As for this clone: With the read ending 3 residues before the CDR3 end, the germline J gene is used to fill in that end. The chain is built from TRBV6-4 and TRBJ1-2, with a weak D call TRBD1 (6 bases). The V and J ends lost 10 bases and 2 bases respectively, with 17 bases between them. The CDR3 has 14 residues. The germline V gene has CDR1 MRHNA and CDR2 SNTAGT. The CDR3 spells CATPSDRLNYGYTF. Incomplete CDR3 DNA: TGTGCCACCCCATCCGACAGGTTGAACTATGGC.

As to this clone: Read data end 3 residues before the CDR3 end; the end is taken from the germline J gene. This chain uses TRBV7-2 with TRBJ1-2; D gene uncertain. The CDR3 is made up of 13 amino acids. V shed 7 bases and J shed 0 bases, with 9 bases lying between them. The germline V gene has CDR1 SGHTA and CDR2 FQGNSA. The sequenced CDR3 bases are TGTGCCAGCACCTCAGGAACTAACTATGGC. This encodes CASTSGTNYG. The complete CDR3 reads CASTSGTNYGYTF. Together with reference TRBV7-2 and TRBJ1-2, the CDR3 gives the full variable domain: GAGVSQSPSNKVTEKGKDVELRCDPISGHTALYWYRQSLGQGLEFLIYFQGNSAPDKSGLPSDRFSAERTGGSVSTLTIQRTQQEDSAVYLCASTSGTNYGYTFGSGTRLTVV.

In regard to this clone: The read finishes 3 residues shy of the CDR3 end, and the germline J gene is used to complete it. The chain couples TRBV12-5 to TRBJ2-3, with 7 bases fitting TRBD2. Per the germline V gene, CDR1 is LGHNT and CDR2 is FRNRAP. V trimming: 4 bases; J trimming: 6 bases; junction bases outside the gene matches: 13. The CDR3 totals 16 residues. CDR3 sequence reads: CASGSYSGPTGDTQYF. The CDR3 DNA, read in part, is TGTGCTAGTGGTTCTTATAGCGGGCCCACCGGGGATACG.

The CDR3 is CSARKIPAGLDTGELFF. The part of the CDR3 DNA that was read is TGCAGTGCTAGAAAGATCCCGGCGGGTTTAGACACCGGGGAG. This chain joins TRBV20-1 and TRBJ2-2, with a weak D call TRBD2 (5 bases). The read terminates 3 residues before the CDR3 end, so the remaining end is supplied by the germline J gene. The ends were cut back, 2 bases at V and 3 bases at J, with 19 bases in the middle. The CDR3 spans 17 residues. Looked up from germline, CDR1 is DFQATT and CDR2 is SNEGSKA (reference sequence).

For this clone: The read terminates 3 residues ahead of where the CDR3 ends, so the germline J gene completes it. V gene TRBV7-6 combines with J gene TRBJ1-2; the D gene is possibly TRBD1 (5 bases). This CDR3 comprises 17 residues. Trimming removed 5 bases from V and 0 bases from J, with 19 bases in between. The germline gives CDR1 SGHVS, CDR2 FNYEAQ. The sequenced part of the CDR3 DNA is TGTGCCAGCAGCAATGTGTACGGGGGTTCGGCTAACTATGGC. Translation gives CASSNVYGGSANYG. In full, the CDR3 is CASSNVYGGSANYGYTF.

As regards this clone: The read gets to within 3 residues of the CDR3 end, and the germline J gene fills in the rest. V is TRBV7-3 and J is TRBJ2-3, with 8 bases identical to TRBD2. Germline V CDR1 and CDR2: SGHTA, FQGTGA. CDR3 length: 14 amino acids. CDR3 DNA (partial): TGTGCCAGCAGCCTTAGCGGGGCTCAAGAGACG. Protein product: CASSLSGAQET. The whole CDR3 protein reads CASSLSGAQETQYF.

On this clone itself: The sequenced fragment ends 3 residues before the CDR3 boundary, so the rest is inferred from the germline J gene. V usage is TRBV12-3 or TRBV12-4 and J usage is TRBJ1-2; D gene unclear. The CDR3 runs to 12 residues. Trimming removed 3 bases from V and 4 bases from J, with 6 bases in between. CDR3 in amino acids: CASSLRRYGYTF. Partial CDR3 DNA: TGTGCCAGCAGTTTGCGTCGCTATGGC.

Of note for this clone: The CDR3 goes on 3 residues after the read ends, and that part is filled in from the germline J gene. The chain has TRBV19 and TRBJ1-4; 10 bases map to TRBD1. This CDR3 is 14 amino acids long. The V gene's germline CDR1 is LNHDA and CDR2 SQIVND (reference sequence). This CDR3 reads CATGGTGVNSPLFF. The sequenced CDR3 bases are TGTGCCACCGGGGGGACAGGGGTCAATTCACCA.

Remarks on this clone: From the germline J gene comes the end of the CDR3, since the read stops 3 residues before it. J is TRBJ2-5 and V is TRBV5-4; D unresolved. CDR3 length: 12 amino acids. The germline V gene has CDR1 SGHNT and CDR2 YYREEE (reference sequence). Trimming shortened V by 0 bases and J by 2 bases, and 2 bases separated the two germline ends. The sequenced part of the CDR3 DNA is TGTGCCAGCAGCTTGGCGCAAGAGACC. As protein: CASSLAQET. The entire CDR3 sequence reads CASSLAQETQYF.

On this clone: The sequenced fragment ends 3 residues before the CDR3 boundary, so the rest is inferred from the germline J gene. This chain uses TRBV10-3 with TRBJ2-3, with D maybe TRBD1 (6 bases). In germline, CDR1 is ENHRY, CDR2 SYGVKD. The germline V and J ends were trimmed by 7 bases and 8 bases, with 16 bases remaining between them. The CDR3 runs to 13 residues. CDR3: CAITPSEQGTQYF. The sequenced CDR3 bases are TGTGCCATCACCCCCAGCGAACAGGGTACG.

As for this clone: The read finishes 3 residues shy of the CDR3 end, and the germline J gene is used to complete it. The rearrangement links TRBV7-9 to TRBJ2-2; 10 bases match TRBD1. Germline V gene data show CDR1 as SEHNR and CDR2 as FQNEAQ (reference sequence). This CDR3 region has 15 residues. The sequenced part of the CDR3 DNA is TGTGCCAGCAGCCCTCCTCCGGGACAGGGGCTAAAG. This gives the protein CASSPPPGQGLK. The whole CDR3 is CASSPPPGQGLKLFF. Looking up the rest from reference TRBV7-9 and TRBJ2-2 gives the full variable domain: DTGVSQNPRHKITKRGQNVTFRCDPISEHNRLYWYRQTLGQGPEFLTYFQNEAQLEKSRLLSDRFSAERPKGSFSTLEIQRTEQGDSAMYLCASSPPPGQGLKLFFGEGSRLTVL.

Partial CDR3 DNA: TGTGCCAGCTCACCACGGGACACCGAAGGGCGG. Its translation is CASSPRDTEGR. The CDR3 in its entirety is CASSPRDTEGRAFF. The rearrangement uses TRBV18 and TRBJ1-1, with a weak D call TRBD1 (6 bases). The DNA ends 3 residues before the CDR3 does, and the rest of the CDR3 is filled in from the germline J gene. Germline values: CDR1 KGHSH, CDR2 LQKENI. The CDR3 consists of 14 residues.

With regard to this clone: The DNA ends 3 residues before the CDR3 does, and the rest of the CDR3 is filled in from the germline J gene. The chain combines TRBV5-1 with TRBJ2-3, with 8 bases that match TRBD2. V shed 2 bases and J 6 bases; nucleotides not matched to a gene: 8. CDR3 length equals 15 residues. The germline V gene has CDR1 SGHRS and CDR2 YFSETQ. The CDR3 sequence is CASSLVGAGADTQYF. The CDR3 DNA, read in part, is TGCGCCAGCAGCTTAGTCGGAGCGGGGGCGGATACG. The full variable domain, with the rest looked up from reference TRBV5-1 and TRBJ2-3, is KAGVTQTPRYLIKTRGQQVTLSCSPISGHRSVSWYQQTPGQGLQFLFEYFSETQRNKGNFPGRFSGRQFSNSRSEMNVSTLELGDSALYLCASSLVGAGADTQYFGPGTRLTVL.